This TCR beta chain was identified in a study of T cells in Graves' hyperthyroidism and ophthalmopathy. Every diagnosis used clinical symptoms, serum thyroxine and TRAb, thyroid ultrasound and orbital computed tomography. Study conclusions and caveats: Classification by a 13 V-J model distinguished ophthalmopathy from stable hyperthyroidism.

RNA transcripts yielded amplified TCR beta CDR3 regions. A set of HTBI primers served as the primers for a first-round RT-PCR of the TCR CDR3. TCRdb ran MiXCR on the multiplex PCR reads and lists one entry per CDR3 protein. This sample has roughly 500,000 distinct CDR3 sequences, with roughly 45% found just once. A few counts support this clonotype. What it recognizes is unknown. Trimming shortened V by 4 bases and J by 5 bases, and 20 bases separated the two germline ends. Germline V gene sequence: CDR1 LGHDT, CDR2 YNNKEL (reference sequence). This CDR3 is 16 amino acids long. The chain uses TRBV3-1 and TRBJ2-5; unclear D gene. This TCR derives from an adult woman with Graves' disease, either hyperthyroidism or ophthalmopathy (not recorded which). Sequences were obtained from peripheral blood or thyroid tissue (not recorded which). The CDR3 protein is CASSPRSGSLAETQYF. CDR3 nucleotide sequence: TGTGCCAGCAGCCCGCGGTCTGGCTCCTTAGCCGAGACCCAGTACTTC.